This T cell receptor (beta chain) is drawn from a study of blood T cell repertoires in COVID-19. Study as a whole: Both acute and convalescent COVID-19 samples were obtained from the United States, Italy and Spain. Sources were T cells, B-cell-depleted T cells, or PBMCs; the material itself was cDNA or gDNA.

Germline V CDR1 and CDR2: SGHKS, YYEKEE (reference sequence). This CDR3 contains 15 residues. V gave up 4 bases and J gave up 3 bases; unmatched junction bases: 7. Per the study methods: Researchers report that nucleated cell counts were estimated from reference gene primer amplification. Sequenced by immunoSEQ multiplex PCR; TCRdb stores in-frame clones only, minus some. From that table come the V and J calls and clone size; the DNA was used to work out D and trimming. Of about 54,000 clones in the sample, 90% were seen once. Material for sequencing was peripheral blood. The V and J genes are TRBV5-5 and TRBJ2-3, with 8 bases matching TRBD2. The receptor was derived from a woman aged 35 to 49 with active COVID-19. The DNA for the CDR3 is TGTGCCAGCAGCACGGGGGGGGCCGGTACAGATACGCAGTATTTT. This codes for CASSTGGAGTDTQYF.